One T cell receptor (beta chain) is described in this entry. The data stem from a study of control samples from healthy donors and cancer patients. Sequencing used immunoSEQ multiplex PCR; TCRdb keeps in-frame clones, though not all of them. The data show about 52,000 clones, with 95% seen just once and about 2.4% held by the top ten. This CDR3 has 13 residues. Germline V CDR1 and CDR2: MDHEN, SYDVKM. Deletions cut 7 bases from V and 6 bases from J, with 13 bases between. This TCR was sampled from a man between 25 and 39 years old in good health. The gene calls are TRBV28 and TRBJ2-1, with a tentative D call TRBD2 (5 bases). Sample: blood. The CDR3 here is CASISGPRNEQFF. The CDR3 DNA is TGTGCCAGCATAAGCGGTCCCCGCAATGAGCAGTTCTTC.